The 8 T cell receptor beta chains reported below all come from one sample, sequenced in a study of T cells in tuberculosis. TCRdb's table, derived via immunoSEQ multiplex PCR, lists solely in-frame clones and lacks some. The data show roughly 34,000 clones, 70% to 90% seen once. The time point is: new active TB diagnosis, blood taken before or within 7 days of starting treatment. Sequenced here: PBMCs, sampled at tuberculosis diagnosis. The receptor set was obtained from an adult with tuberculosis.

The CDR3 is CASSYRATSTDTQYF. CDR3 bases: TGTGCCAGTAGTTACAGGGCGACGAGCACAGATACGCAGTATTTT. This chain connects TRBV19 to TRBJ2-3, with D tentatively TRBD1 (6 bases). CDR1 is LNHDA and CDR2 is SQIVND in the germline V gene (reference sequence). Trimming stripped 5 bases from V and 0 bases from J, with 12 bases between. This CDR3 spans 15 amino acids. Variable domain in full (rest from reference TRBV19 and TRBJ2-3): DGGITQSPKYLFRKEGQNVTLSCEQNLNHDAMYWYRQDPGQGLRLIYYSQIVNDFQKGDIAEGYSVSREKKESFPLTVTSAQKNPTAFYLCASSYRATSTDTQYFGPGTRLTVL.

V gene TRBV14 combines with J gene TRBJ2-2, with TRBD2 matching over 11 bases. Germline CDR1 SGHDN, CDR2 FVKESK. This CDR3 has 17 amino acids. Losses at the gene ends were 0 bases for V and 5 bases for J; bases not matched to a gene: 5. The CDR3 spells CASSQEKTSGTTGELFF. CDR3 coding DNA: TGTGCCAGCAGCCAAGAGAAGACTAGCGGGACTACCGGGGAGCTGTTTTTT.

The CDR3 loop reads CASSLASGTEAFF. For the CDR3, the DNA is TGCGCCAGCAGCTTGGCCTCGGGGACTGAAGCTTTCTTT. The chain has TRBV5-1 and TRBJ1-1; D is unclear. The CDR3 length is 13 residues. The V and J ends lost 0 bases and 5 bases respectively, with 8 bases between them. CDR1 is SGHRS and CDR2 is YFSETQ in the germline V gene.

This clone was found once. The V call is TRBV28, the J call TRBJ1-1; D is undetermined. Germline CDR1 MDHEN, CDR2 SYDVKM. Trimming removed 5 bases from V and 2 bases from J, with 9 bases in between. The CDR3 totals 13 residues. Here the CDR3 reads CASSEAVNTEAFF. The DNA for the CDR3 is TGTGCCAGCAGTGAGGCCGTCAACACTGAAGCTTTCTTT.

The table lists this clone with a few counts. V and J are TRBV5-4 and TRBJ1-2; TRBD1 matches at 8 bases. The CDR3 consists of 14 residues. Germline loops: CDR1 SGHNT, CDR2 YYREEE (reference sequence). Unmatched junction bases numbered 3, after V lost 1 base and J lost 4 bases. This CDR3 is CASSLKTGGYGYTF. CDR3 bases: TGTGCCAGCAGCTTGAAAACAGGGGGCTATGGCTACACCTTC.

The J gene is TRBJ2-5, the V gene TRBV4-1; maybe TRBD2 (6 bases). The length of the CDR3 is 15 residues. V was clipped by 4 bases and J by 0 bases, with 12 bases between them. The germline V gene has CDR1 MGHRA and CDR2 YSYEKL. CDR3: CASSPGGANQETQYF. Here the CDR3 DNA reads TGCGCCAGCAGCCCAGGCGGGGCTAACCAAGAGACCCAGTACTTC.

This sequence joins TRBV4-1 and TRBJ1-5; the D is unclear. The V end was cut by 0 bases, the J end by 4 bases, with 13 bases between. The CDR3 runs to 16 residues. CDR1 and CDR2 (germline): MGHRA, YSYEKL. The CDR3 is CASSQEWSRGNQPQHF. The CDR3, as DNA: TGCGCCAGCAGCCAAGAATGGTCTCGGGGAAATCAGCCCCAGCATTTT.

The gene calls are TRBV4-2 and TRBJ1-1; D is ambiguous. Germline V gives CDR1 LGHNA, CDR2 YNFKEQ. The CDR3 extends over 14 amino acids. V was cut by 7 bases and J by 1 base, with 13 bases left in between. The CDR3 loop reads CASNDPTANTEAFF. The CDR3 nucleotides read TGTGCCAGCAACGATCCTACAGCGAACACTGAAGCTTTCTTT.